This T cell receptor (beta chain) derives from a study of T cell repertoires in cytomegalovirus infection. Study information: An indication of both CMV infection and matching HLA type came from public TCR beta signatures. Study-wide findings and caveats: There were HLA-C-restricted CMV-specific TCR beta clonotypes dominating the ex vivo response. Individuals carrying CMV plus the relevant HLA were identified by cumulative frequency of public TCR beta families.

The length of the CDR3 is 11 residues. Germline CDR1 is SEHNR and CDR2 is FQNEAQ (reference sequence). V was clipped by 5 bases and J by 8 bases, with 9 bases between them. TCRdb recomputed calls from the reads with MiXCR, one row per CDR3 protein. In the table there are fewer than 250,000 distinct CDR3 sequences, about 12% of which are singletons. This clonotype was seen a few times. Its antigen is not identified. The chain is built from TRBV7-9 and TRBJ1-2; D uncertain. The sample was PBMCs. The origin of this receptor is a human donor in good health (CMV status not recorded). Some clones in this sample may be carry-over from other donors' samples. The CDR3 sequence is CASSSRKGYTF. The CDR3 region has the DNA TGTGCCAGCAGCAGTCGAAAGGGCTACACCTTC.